These 22 T cell receptor beta chains came from one sample sequenced in a study of cytomegalovirus exposure and HLA in healthy donors. Amplification used 60 Vbeta primers and 13 Jbeta primers. Assay used: immunoSEQ multiplex PCR; TCRdb lists only in-frame clones, some missing. The sample totals 150,000 to 200,000 clones. Sequenced input: PBMCs. The source is a man aged 30 to 39 in good health and CMV-seronegative.

The chain joins TRBV6-6 to TRBJ2-7; 9 bases fit TRBD1. The ends lost 4 bases at V and 0 bases at J; junction bases unmatched: 4. Germline CDR1 is MNHNY and CDR2 is SVGAGI (reference sequence). This CDR3 has 15 amino acids. Here the CDR3 DNA reads TGTGCCAGCAGTTCCCGGGACAGGGCCTCCTACGAGCAGTACTTC. This encodes CASSSRDRASYEQYF.

The chain is built from TRBV4-1 and TRBJ2-7; 12 nucleotides line up with TRBD2. V gave up 1 base and J gave up 1 base; unmatched junction bases: 2. Looked up from germline, CDR1 is MGHRA and CDR2 is YSYEKL. This CDR3 contains 16 residues. The CDR3 bases are TGCGCCAGCAGCCAAGGGACTAGCGGGATTTCCTACGAGCAGTACTTC. Its protein is CASSQGTSGISYEQYF.

This chain links TRBV18 with TRBJ1-1; TRBD1 might be the D (5 bases). Germline lookup yields CDR1 KGHSH and CDR2 LQKENI. The V gene lost 2 bases and the J gene lost 6 bases, with 16 bases spanning the gap. This CDR3 comprises 15 residues. Here the CDR3 DNA reads TGTGCCAGCTCACCATTGGCAGGGATATCGGCTGAAGCTTTCTTT. The encoded protein is CASSPLAGISAEAFF.

The rearrangement uses TRBV2 and TRBJ1-2; no firm D call. The V and J ends lost 4 bases and 0 bases respectively, with 6 bases between them. CDR1 and CDR2 (germline): SNHLY, FYNNEI. The CDR3 runs 13 residues. CDR3 protein: CASSGVANYGYTF. The CDR3 region has the DNA TGTGCCAGCAGTGGAGTAGCTAACTATGGCTACACCTTC.

J is TRBJ1-5 and V is TRBV28, with D possibly being TRBD1 (6 bases). This CDR3 contains 16 residues. The V and J ends lost 4 bases and 1 base respectively, with 14 bases between them. Germline lookup yields CDR1 MDHEN and CDR2 SYDVKM. The CDR3 protein is CASSSQTGPSNQPQHF. In nucleotides, the CDR3 is TGTGCCAGCAGTTCCCAGACAGGACCAAGCAATCAGCCCCAGCATTTT.

The chain couples TRBV21-1 to TRBJ2-7; TRBD2 is the table's D call and was not checked against the DNA. TRBV21-1 is described as a pseudogene. CDR3 length: 16 residues. CDR3 protein: CASSKVISGTSYEQYF. CDR3 coding DNA: TGTGCCAGCAGCAAAGTTATTAGCGGGACTTCCTACGAGCAGTACTTC.

J is TRBJ2-7 and V is TRBV27, with 8 bases aligning to TRBD1. Germline CDR1 and CDR2: MNHEY and SMNVEV (reference sequence). The V and J ends lost 6 bases and 7 bases, in that order; junction bases with no gene match: 5. The CDR3 runs 12 residues. The CDR3 loop reads CASRTGEVEQYF. Here the CDR3 DNA reads TGTGCCAGCAGGACAGGGGAGGTAGAGCAGTACTTC.

This sequence joins TRBV4-1 and TRBJ2-7; D might be TRBD1 (6 bases). Germline lookup yields CDR1 MGHRA and CDR2 YSYEKL. V lost 1 base to trimming and J lost 3 bases, with 13 bases between them. The CDR3 length is 15 residues. The CDR3 is CASSQVPTGYYEQYF. CDR3 DNA: TGCGCCAGCAGCCAAGTCCCGACAGGATACTACGAGCAGTACTTC.

This chain links TRBV5-1 with TRBJ2-7; maybe TRBD2 (6 bases). Germline V gene lookup returns CDR1 SGHRS and CDR2 YFSETQ. This CDR3 has 15 residues. Trimming cost V 0 bases and J 0 bases, with 10 bases left between them. CDR3 coding DNA: TGCGCCAGCAGCTTGGTCACTAGCCACTCCTACGAGCAGTACTTC. Translation: CASSLVTSHSYEQYF.

This chain joins TRBV6-5 and TRBJ2-7; 11 bases are shared with TRBD2. V shed 6 bases, J shed 3 bases, and the junction held 4 bases outside the gene matches. This CDR3 comprises 14 residues. Germline values: CDR1 MNHEY, CDR2 SVGAGI. As DNA, the CDR3 is TGTGCCAGCAGCAAAACTAGCGGGAGCTACGAGCAGTACTTC. As protein: CASSKTSGSYEQYF.

This chain uses TRBV7-9 with TRBJ2-3; 12 nucleotides agree with TRBD2. V dropped 8 bases and J dropped 3; count of bases not matched to a gene: 6. Germline loops: CDR1 SEHNR, CDR2 FQNEAQ (reference sequence). The CDR3 has 15 amino acids. The CDR3 here is CASARLAGVTDTQYF. The CDR3 nucleotides are TGTGCCAGCGCCAGACTAGCGGGAGTGACAGATACGCAGTATTTT.

The rearrangement links TRBV5-4 to TRBJ1-1, with a possible D match to TRBD1 (6 bases). Germline-derived CDR1 and CDR2 are SGHNT and YYREEE (reference sequence). Trimming took 0 bases from V and 0 from J, leaving 12 bases between them. The CDR3 consists of 16 residues. The DNA of the CDR3 is TGTGCCAGCAGCTTGGACCCCCCAGGGGTGAACACTGAAGCTTTCTTT. It yields the protein CASSLDPPGVNTEAFF. The whole variable domain, remainder taken from reference TRBV5-4 and TRBJ1-1, is ETGVTQSPTHLIKTRGQQVTLRCSSQSGHNTVSWYQQALGQGPQFIFQYYREEENGRGNFPPRFSGLQFPNYSSELNVNALELDDSALYLCASSLDPPGVNTEAFFGQGTRLTVV.

CDR3 bases: TGTGCCAGCAGCTTAGCGCTATATACGCAGTATTTT. It yields the protein CASSLALYTQYF. This rearrangement joins TRBV7-2 to TRBJ2-3; D is undetermined. CDR3 length: 12 residues. The germline V gene has CDR1 SGHTA and CDR2 FQGNSA. The V and J ends lost 0 bases and 7 bases respectively, with 5 bases between them.

The gene calls are TRBV5-4 and TRBJ2-3; 14 positions match TRBD2. The CDR3 loop spans 18 amino acids. Unmatched junction bases numbered 7, after V lost 2 bases and J lost 2 bases. CDR1 is SGHNT and CDR2 is YYREEE in the germline V gene (reference sequence). DNA for the CDR3: TGTGCCAGCAGCTTTGCGACTAGCGGGAGGGCCACCACAGATACGCAGTATTTT. Translating gives CASSFATSGRATTDTQYF.

This chain connects TRBV7-9 to TRBJ2-5; D is uncertain. V was clipped by 4 bases and J by 1 base, with 16 bases between them. CDR3 length equals 16 residues. Germline CDR1 and CDR2: SEHNR and FQNEAQ (reference sequence). CDR3 sequence reads: CASSSRPHTFQETQYF. CDR3 sequence (DNA): TGTGCCAGCAGCTCACGCCCACATACGTTCCAAGAGACCCAGTACTTC.

This chain connects TRBV5-4 to TRBJ1-1, with D possibly being TRBD1 (6 bases). The length of the CDR3 is 15 residues. Trimming left V 2 bases short and J 0 bases short, with 11 bases between. Germline V lookup: CDR1 SGHNT, CDR2 YYREEE (reference sequence). CDR3 in DNA: TGTGCCAGCAGCTTAGCAGGGGCGCTGAACACTGAAGCTTTCTTT. Protein: CASSLAGALNTEAFF.

The chain combines TRBV7-9 with TRBJ2-5, with 9 nucleotides matching TRBD2. The CDR3 runs 14 residues. J lost 4 bases, V lost 1 base, and 1 base had no gene match. Germline CDR1 reads SEHNR; CDR2 reads FQNEAQ (reference sequence). The CDR3 is CASSLEAGGETQYF. DNA for the CDR3: TGTGCCAGCAGCTTAGAAGCGGGAGGAGAGACCCAGTACTTC.

V is TRBV6-4 and J is TRBJ2-1; TRBD1 agrees at 9 bases. The CDR3 contains 16 residues. V lost 6 bases to trimming and J lost 8 bases; unmatched junction nucleotides: 14. Germline V CDR1 and CDR2: MRHNA, SNTAGT. The CDR3 reads CASSLQGAGAIHEQFF. In nucleotides, the CDR3 is TGTGCCAGCAGCCTACAGGGGGCGGGAGCTATCCATGAGCAGTTCTTC.

The chain links TRBV5-5 to TRBJ1-4, with 8 bases matching TRBD1. J was trimmed by 7 bases and V by 3 bases; bases with no gene match: 8. CDR1 and CDR2 (germline): SGHKS, YYEKEE (reference sequence). The CDR3 consists of 15 residues. CDR3 coding DNA: TGTGCCAGCAGCTCGTCGCAGGGGGCGGGTGAAAAACTGTTTTTT. Amino acids: CASSSSQGAGEKLFF.

V and J are TRBV6-5 and TRBJ1-1, with a weak D call TRBD1 (6 bases). Between the trimmed V and J ends, which lost 5 bases and 7 bases, there was a span of 20 bases. The CDR3 loop spans 15 amino acids. Germline lookup yields CDR1 MNHEY and CDR2 SVGAGI. The CDR3 sequence: CASSGRGRGSFEAFF. For the CDR3, the DNA is TGTGCCAGCAGTGGGCGTGGCAGGGGATCGTTTGAAGCTTTCTTT.

The chain couples TRBV30 to TRBJ2-7, with D perhaps TRBD1 (6 bases). Trimming left V 4 bases short and J 2 bases short, with 9 bases between. Germline-derived CDR1 and CDR2 are GTSNPN and SVGIG (reference sequence). This CDR3 contains 12 residues. The CDR3 DNA follows: TGTGCCTGGAACACAGGGACCTACGAGCAGTACTTC. This encodes CAWNTGTYEQYF. The full variable domain, in which reference TRBV30 and TRBJ2-7 provide the parts outside the CDR3, is SQTIHQWPATLVQPVGSPLSLECTVEGTSNPNLYWYRQAAGRGLQLLFYSVGIGQISSEVPQNLSASRPQDRQFILSSKKLLLSDSGFYLCAWNTGTYEQYFGPGTRLTVT.

V is TRBV10-3 and J is TRBJ2-5; 9 bases match TRBD1. After removal of 9 bases from V and 1 base from J, the junction contained 9 bases not matched to a gene. Per germline, CDR1 ENHRY and CDR2 SYGVKD. This CDR3 is 15 amino acids long. CDR3 nucleotide sequence: TGTGCCATAGGATCATCACAGGGGGCCCAAGAGACCCAGTACTTC. Protein product: CAIGSSQGAQETQYF.